What follows describes a single TCR beta chain. Its antigen is still unknown. With V trimmed by 2 bases and J by 3 bases, 3 bases remained unmatched. The CDR3 runs 15 residues. Germline CDR1 reads MNHEY; CDR2 reads SMNVEV (reference sequence). PCR was performed using 60 Vbeta and 13 Jbeta primers. Clones were sequenced by immunoSEQ multiplex PCR, and TCRdb holds only the in-frame ones, with some missing. The sample holds about 120,000 clones, 77% seen once. These data are taken from a study of cytomegalovirus exposure and HLA in healthy donors. General observations from the study: According to the study, 160 or so TCR beta chains were cytomegalovirus-associated.

This TCR came from a man in his late teens or twenties in good health and CMV-seropositive. Sequencing input: PBMCs. The rearrangement joins TRBV27 to TRBJ2-3; 9 nucleotides align to TRBD2. The CDR3 loop reads CASSLLAGRTDTQYF. The DNA of the CDR3 is TGTGCCAGCAGTTTACTAGCGGGGCGTACAGATACGCAGTATTTT.